Presented here are 15 T cell receptor beta chains from one specimen sequenced in a study of blood T cell repertoires in COVID-19. Sequenced by immunoSEQ multiplex PCR; TCRdb stores in-frame clones only, minus some. The table lists about 140,000 clones, 65% to 90% of them singletons, with about 3.2% in the top ten. The sample consisted of peripheral blood. The receptors originated from a man aged 50 to 59 with acute or convalescent COVID-19.

The chain carries TRBV30 and TRBJ2-7; D call uncertain. The CDR3 runs to 13 residues. V was clipped by 5 bases and J by 7 bases, with 18 bases between them. Germline V gene lookup returns CDR1 GTSNPN and CDR2 SVGIG (reference sequence). Written as DNA, the CDR3 is TGTGCCTGGTCCTCAGTTGTTTTCTCGGAGCAGTACTTC. This sequence encodes CAWSSVVFSEQYF.

The CDR3 region has the DNA TGTGCCAGCAGCTCACAAGGCGGGAGTGTACTCGAGCAGTACTTC. Its protein product is CASSSQGGSVLEQYF. The V gene is TRBV7-3, the J gene TRBJ2-7; 7 nucleotides match TRBD2. The CDR3 loop spans 15 amino acids. Germline CDR1 reads SGHTA; CDR2 reads FQGTGA. V lost 4 bases, J lost 6 bases, and 12 bases stayed unmatched. Filled out from reference TRBV7-3 and TRBJ2-7, the complete variable domain reads GAGVSQTPSNKVTEKGKYVELRCDPISGHTALYWYRQSLGQGPEFLIYFQGTGAADDSGLPNDRFFAVRPEGSVSTLKIQRTERGDSAVYLCASSSQGGSVLEQYFGPGTRLTVT.

This CDR3 reads CASRSTSTGGLAGGTYNEQFF. In nucleotides, the CDR3 is TGTGCCAGCAGGAGTACTTCGACAGGGGGACTAGCGGGAGGAACCTACAATGAGCAGTTCTTC. The chain joins TRBV28 to TRBJ2-1, with TRBD2 matching 15 bases. The CDR3 sequence is 21 residues long. The germline CDR1 and CDR2 sequences are MDHEN and SYDVKM. The J segment lost 2 bases and the V segment lost 6 bases, leaving 17 bases of the junction unmatched.

The gene calls are TRBV5-1 and TRBJ1-3; D gene ambiguous. The CDR3 is 15 residues long. The ends were cut back, 2 bases at V and 6 bases at J, with 15 bases in the middle. Germline V gene lookup returns CDR1 SGHRS and CDR2 YFSETQ. The CDR3 sequence is CASSFLPSEENTIYF. The CDR3 region has the DNA TGCGCCAGCAGCTTCCTACCCTCCGAGGAAAACACCATATATTTT.

The sample holds a few counts of this clone. CDR3 protein: CASSDRGHYEQYF. The CDR3 DNA is TGTGCCAGCAGTGACAGGGGGCATTACGAGCAGTACTTC. The chain is built from TRBV6-1 and TRBJ2-7, with 8 bases lining up with TRBD1. The CDR3 loop spans 13 amino acids. J was trimmed by 4 bases and V by 3 bases; bases with no gene match: 2. CDR1 MNHNS and CDR2 SASEGT come from the germline V gene.

This rearrangement joins TRBV19 to TRBJ1-4; D is uncertain. The length of the CDR3 is 11 residues. Germline lookup yields CDR1 LNHDA and CDR2 SQIVND (reference sequence). V shed 11 bases and J shed 12 bases, with 16 bases lying between them. CDR3: CASSGRAELFF. The CDR3 nucleotides read TGTGCCTCCTCCGGGAGGGCGGAACTGTTTTTT.

The rearrangement uses TRBV3-1 (or the pseudogene TRBV3-2) and TRBJ2-2; 7 bases are shared with TRBD2. The trim removed 6 bases at V and 1 base at J, leaving 5 bases unmatched. The CDR3 contains 15 residues. The germline CDR1 and CDR2 sequences are LGHDT and YNNKEL (reference sequence). Written as DNA, the CDR3 is TGTGCCAGCAGGCCGGGAGGCCTGAACACCGGGGAGCTGTTTTTT. It encodes CASRPGGLNTGELFF.

This chain joins TRBV5-4 and TRBJ2-3; the D is unclear. V lost 10 bases, J lost 0 bases, and 9 bases lay in between. CDR1 and CDR2 (germline): SGHNT, YYREEE (reference sequence). The CDR3 is 12 residues long. CDR3 sequence (DNA): TGTGCCTTCCGCGCTAGCACAGATACGCAGTATTTT. It encodes CAFRASTDTQYF.

V and J are TRBV14 and TRBJ1-5; TRBD1 aligns across 9 bases. The CDR3 loop spans 16 amino acids. V dropped 0 bases and J dropped 6; count of bases not matched to a gene: 6. The V gene's germline CDR1 is SGHDN and CDR2 FVKESK. The CDR3 region has the DNA TGTGCCAGCAGCCAAGAGAGGGACAGGGATTGTCAGCCCCAGCATTTT. This gives the protein CASSQERDRDCQPQHF.

The V and J genes are TRBV6-1 and TRBJ1-4; 9 bases fit TRBD1. Germline CDR1 MNHNS, CDR2 SASEGT. V was pared by 1 base and J by 8 bases, with 11 bases of the junction left unmatched. The CDR3 runs 17 residues. The CDR3 DNA is TGTGCCAGCAGTGAAGGGGGTCGAGGGACAGGGAGCGAAAAACTGTTTTTT. Amino acid sequence: CASSEGGRGTGSEKLFF.

In the case of this clone: Other DNA sequences of this sample code for an identical CDR3. The chain employs TRBV19 and TRBJ1-3, with 7 positions matching TRBD1. The germline gives CDR1 LNHDA, CDR2 SQIVND (reference sequence). Trimming took 6 bases from V and 4 from J; bases not matched to a gene: 6. There are 14 residues in the CDR3. CDR3 region: CASSQGGSGNTIYF. CDR3 coding DNA: TGTGCCAGTAGCCAGGGGGGATCGGGAAACACCATATATTTT.

This rearrangement joins TRBV3-1 (or the pseudogene TRBV3-2) to TRBJ2-5, with 9 nucleotides matching TRBD2. There are 18 residues in the CDR3. Germline lookup yields CDR1 LGHDT and CDR2 YNNKEL (reference sequence). After removal of 0 bases from V and 0 bases from J, the junction contained 8 bases not matched to a gene. The CDR3 DNA sequence: TGTGCCAGCAGCCAAGATCTTGGAGTAGCGGGGGACCAAGAGACCCAGTACTTC. It encodes CASSQDLGVAGDQETQYF.

This clone was counted once. CDR3 amino acids: CASSLAGVGETQYF. In DNA form, the CDR3 reads TGTGCCAGCAGCCTAGCGGGAGTGGGGGAGACCCAGTACTTC. The rearrangement uses TRBV5-4 and TRBJ2-5; 10 bases agree with TRBD2. The CDR3 has 14 amino acids. V lost 4 bases and J lost 5; bases outside the gene matches: 5. Per germline, CDR1 SGHNT and CDR2 YYREEE (reference sequence). Full variable domain (rest looked up from reference TRBV5-4 and TRBJ2-5): ETGVTQSPTHLIKTRGQQVTLRCSSQSGHNTVSWYQQALGQGPQFIFQYYREEENGRGNFPPRFSGLQFPNYSSELNVNALELDDSALYLCASSLAGVGETQYFGPGTRLLVL.

This chain links TRBV18 with TRBJ1-6; D is possibly TRBD1 (6 bases). The CDR3 extends over 15 amino acids. Germline V gene sequence: CDR1 KGHSH, CDR2 LQKENI. V lost 4 bases to trimming and J lost 8 bases, with 15 bases between them. In nucleotides, the CDR3 is TGTGCCAGCTCACGGGAGACAGGTGGGGATTCACCCCTCCACTTT. Protein product: CASSRETGGDSPLHF.

The V call is TRBV2, the J call TRBJ2-7; D possibly corresponds to TRBD1 (6 bases). The CDR3 runs 15 residues. Germline V gives CDR1 SNHLY, CDR2 FYNNEI. V was shortened by 1 base and J by 3 bases, with 13 bases between the two germline ends. CDR3 sequence: CASSEGGQLFYEQYF. DNA for the CDR3: TGTGCCAGCAGTGAAGGCGGACAGTTATTCTACGAGCAGTACTTC.